This T cell receptor (beta chain) derives from a study of T cell clusters in autoimmune cytopenias. As for the study in general: A median of 51,575 TRB reads per sample yielded a median about 2,500 distinct clonotypes.

TRB amplification used roughly 250 ng of peripheral blood genomic DNA. One tube held mixed TRB-A and TRB-B primer pools for touch-down PCR. TCRdb reprocessed the multiplex PCR reads, keeping one entry per CDR3 protein, no DNA. Recorded for this sample: 8,000 to 10,000 distinct CDR3 sequences. As for this clonotype: Its antigen is unidentified.

General study findings and limits: TRB repertoire shifts in secondary cytopenia and chronic lymphocytic leukemia mostly reflected lymphoma, not autoimmunity. Active autoimmune hepatitis patients had about 3-fold fewer exclusive TRB clusters than healthy donors.

This CDR3 region has 12 residues. Germline V gene data show CDR1 as SGHKS and CDR2 as YYEKEE (reference sequence). The sequence was collected from a human donor with an autoimmune cytopenia or autoimmune hepatitis (not recorded which). This sequence joins TRBV5-5 and TRBJ1-2. Sequencing was carried out using peripheral blood. The chain's CDR3 is CASSLGANGYTF.